Below, 14 T cell receptor beta chains from the same sample are listed, as sequenced in a study of T cell repertoires in aging, cancer and after chemotherapy. A mixed TRB-A/B primer pool amplified rearranged TRB by multiplex touch-down PCR. One entry per CDR3 protein results from TCRdb running MiXCR on the multiplex PCR reads. The data contain 13,000 or so distinct CDR3 sequences, approximately 24% of them singletons. Peripheral blood genomic DNA, not sorted cells or RNA, was the template. Sequences were obtained from blood. The receptors were sampled from a human donor in good health.

The V gene is TRBV4-1, the J gene TRBJ1-3; possibly TRBD1 for D (5 bases). V shed 3 bases and J shed 0 bases, with 15 bases lying between them. CDR1 is MGHRA and CDR2 is YSYEKL in the germline V gene. The CDR3 spans 17 residues. This CDR3 reads CASSQGPSGHSGNTIYF. CDR3 in DNA: TGCGCCAGCAGCCAGGGACCATCTGGCCACTCTGGAAACACCATATATTTT.

This clonotype is categorized as medium-sized. V is TRBV6-2 or TRBV6-3 and J is TRBJ1-2; 8 bases align to TRBD1. Germline assignment: CDR1 MNHEY and CDR2 SVGEGT. The CDR3 contains 13 residues. With V trimmed by 6 bases and J by 4 bases, 4 bases remained unmatched. The CDR3 spells CASRETGAYGYTF. The CDR3 coding sequence is TGTGCCAGCAGGGAGACAGGGGCCTATGGCTACACCTTC.

The chain couples TRBV24-1 to TRBJ1-5; no clear D. This CDR3 region has 17 residues. V lost 3 bases and J 4 bases, leaving 18 bases between the germline ends. The germline gives CDR1 KGHDR, CDR2 SFDVKD. CDR3 coding DNA: TGTGCCACCAGTGATAATGATTCACTGCGACCTAATCAGCCCCAGCATTTT. Encoded protein: CATSDNDSLRPNQPQHF.

This clonotype has just a few counts. The rearrangement joins TRBV12-3 or TRBV12-4 to TRBJ1-5; no definite D call. The V gene lost 4 bases and the J gene lost 2 bases, with 9 bases spanning the gap. This CDR3 contains 14 residues. In DNA, the CDR3 is TGTGCCAGCAGTTGGAGGAGAGGCAATCAGCCCCAGCATTTT. Encoded protein: CASSWRRGNQPQHF.

This clonotype turned up a few times. V and J are TRBV24-1 and TRBJ2-3, with 8 bases that match TRBD2. With V trimmed by 4 bases and J by 2 bases, 7 bases remained unmatched. The CDR3 has 16 residues. Germline V gene data show CDR1 as KGHDR and CDR2 as SFDVKD. The CDR3, as DNA: TGTGCCACCAGTGAGGCTAGCGGGTCGTTCACAGATACGCAGTATTTT. Translating it yields CATSEASGSFTDTQYF.

Only one count was recorded for this clonotype. This could be a read error, since a much larger clone is one nucleotide away. V and J are TRBV6-5 and TRBJ2-7; TRBD1 is a possible D gene (5 bases). The CDR3 spans 13 residues. Trimming took 4 bases from V and 2 from J, leaving 9 bases between them. Per the germline V gene, CDR1 is MNHEY and CDR2 is SVGAGI. The CDR3 protein is CASSSRTTYEQYV. CDR3 coding DNA: TGTGCCAGCAGTTCCAGGACAACCTACGAGCAGTACGTC.

Notes on this clonotype: A much more abundant neighbour one base away suggests this may be a read error. V usage is TRBV7-9 and J usage is TRBJ2-7; D call uncertain. With 1 base removed from V and 5 bases from J, the gap between germline ends came to 15 bases. The germline gives CDR1 SEHNR, CDR2 FQNEAQ (reference sequence). This CDR3 is built from 15 residues. The chain's CDR3 is CASSLEGWELNEQYF. The CDR3 region has the DNA TGTGCCAGCAGCTTAGAGGGTTGGGAATTGAACGAGCAGTACTTC.

The chain links TRBV19 to TRBJ2-3; 9 bases are a match to TRBD2. J was trimmed by 5 bases and V by 5 bases; bases with no gene match: 11. The V gene's germline CDR1 is LNHDA and CDR2 SQIVND (reference sequence). The CDR3 runs to 16 residues. CDR3 sequence: CASSSPGGGDRDTQYF. CDR3 in DNA: TGTGCCAGTAGTTCCCCCGGCGGGGGGGACAGAGATACGCAGTATTTT.

In its sample, this clonotype was seen a few times. The V gene is TRBV5-1, the J gene TRBJ1-2; unclear D gene. Germline V gene sequence: CDR1 SGHRS, CDR2 YFSETQ. The CDR3 sequence is 12 residues long. V was pared by 0 bases and J by 8 bases, with 8 bases between. In DNA, the CDR3 is TGCGCCAGCAGCTTGGAGCTATCGGGCTACACCTTC. This encodes CASSLELSGYTF.

In its sample, this clonotype is medium-sized. The V gene is TRBV19, the J gene TRBJ2-2; the D gene could be TRBD1 or TRBD2 (6 bases each). V was clipped by 3 bases and J by 4 bases, with 12 bases between them. Germline-derived CDR1 and CDR2 are LNHDA and SQIVND (reference sequence). The CDR3 loop spans 15 amino acids. CDR3 loop: CASSILGGVTGELFF. CDR3 sequence (DNA): TGTGCCAGTAGTATTTTGGGGGGCGTCACCGGGGAGCTGTTTTTT. Based on the CDR3 plus reference TRBV19 and TRBJ2-2, the full variable domain is DGGITQSPKYLFRKEGQNVTLSCEQNLNHDAMYWYRQDPGQGLRLIYYSQIVNDFQKGDIAEGYSVSREKKESFPLTVTSAQKNPTAFYLCASSILGGVTGELFFGEGSRLTVL.

This chain uses TRBV5-1 with TRBJ2-7; 7 nucleotides agree with TRBD2. CDR1 is SGHRS, CDR2 YFSETQ, per germline. The J segment lost 0 bases and the V segment lost 5 bases, leaving 8 bases of the junction unmatched. This CDR3 is built from 15 residues. CDR3 loop: CASRRAGQSSYEQYF. CDR3 DNA sequence: TGCGCCAGCAGACGAGCGGGGCAAAGCTCCTACGAGCAGTACTTC.

The chain combines TRBV28 with TRBJ1-6; D is possibly TRBD1 (6 bases). V lost 8 bases and J 7 bases, leaving 15 bases between the germline ends. In germline, CDR1 is MDHEN, CDR2 SYDVKM. CDR3 length equals 14 residues. The DNA of the CDR3 is TGTGCCAGCGGATCCAGGGGTCTCAATTCACCCCTCCACTTT. Amino acid sequence: CASGSRGLNSPLHF. The full variable domain, completed using reference TRBV28 and TRBJ1-6, is DVKVTQSSRYLVKRTGEKVFLECVQDMDHENMFWYRQDPGLGLRLIYFSYDVKMKEKGDIPEGYSVSREKKERFSLILESASTNQTSMYLCASGSRGLNSPLHFGNGTRLTVT.

By proportion, this clonotype is medium-sized. This rearrangement joins TRBV27 to TRBJ1-2; D gene uncertain. Germline loops: CDR1 MNHEY, CDR2 SMNVEV (reference sequence). The ends were cut back, 4 bases at V and 1 base at J, with 7 bases in the middle. This CDR3 is built from 13 residues. The CDR3 DNA reads as TGTGCCAGCAGTTCCCAGTATAACTATGGCTACACCTTC. It encodes CASSSQYNYGYTF.

In its sample, this clonotype ranks as medium-sized. The genes are TRBV19 and TRBJ2-5; 8 bases match TRBD2. CDR3 length: 14 amino acids. V dropped 9 bases and J dropped 6; count of bases not matched to a gene: 12. The germline CDR1 and CDR2 sequences are LNHDA and SQIVND (reference sequence). The CDR3 loop is CASAELADAKTQYF. CDR3 coding DNA: TGTGCCAGCGCGGAACTAGCGGACGCAAAGACCCAGTACTTC.